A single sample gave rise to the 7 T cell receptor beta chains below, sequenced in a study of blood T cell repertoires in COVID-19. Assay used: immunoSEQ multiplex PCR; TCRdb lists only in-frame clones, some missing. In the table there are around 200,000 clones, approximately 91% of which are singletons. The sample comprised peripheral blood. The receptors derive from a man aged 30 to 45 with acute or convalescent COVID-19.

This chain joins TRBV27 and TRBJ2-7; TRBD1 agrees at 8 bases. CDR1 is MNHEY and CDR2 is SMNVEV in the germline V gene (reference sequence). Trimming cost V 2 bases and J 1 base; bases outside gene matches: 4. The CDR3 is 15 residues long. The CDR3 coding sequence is TGTGCCAGCAGTTTACGGACAGGGAGGTCCTACGAGCAGTACTTC. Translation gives CASSLRTGRSYEQYF.

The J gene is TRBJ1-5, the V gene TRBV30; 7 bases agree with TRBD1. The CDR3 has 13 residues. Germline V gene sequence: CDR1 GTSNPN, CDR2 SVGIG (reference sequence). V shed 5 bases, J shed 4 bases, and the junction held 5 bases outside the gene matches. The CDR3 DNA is TGTGCCTGGGGGGCAGGGGGGAATCAGCCCCAGCATTTT. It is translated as CAWGAGGNQPQHF.

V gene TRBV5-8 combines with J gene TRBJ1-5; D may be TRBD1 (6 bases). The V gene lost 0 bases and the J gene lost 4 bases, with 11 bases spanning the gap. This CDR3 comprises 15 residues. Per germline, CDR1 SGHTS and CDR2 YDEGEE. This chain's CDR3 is CASSLVGHRNQPQHF. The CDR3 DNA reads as TGTGCCAGCAGCTTGGTGGGACACAGAAATCAGCCCCAGCATTTT.

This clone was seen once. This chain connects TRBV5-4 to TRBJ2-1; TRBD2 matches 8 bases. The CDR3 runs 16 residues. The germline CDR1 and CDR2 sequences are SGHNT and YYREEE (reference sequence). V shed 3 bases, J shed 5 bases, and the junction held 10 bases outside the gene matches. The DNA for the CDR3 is TGTGCCAGCAGCTCTCCGACTAGCGTCTCGAACAATGAGCAGTTCTTC. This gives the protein CASSSPTSVSNNEQFF.

The DNA of the CDR3 is TGTGCCAGCAGTATTGTTCCCACTGAAGCTTTCTTT. Its protein is CASSIVPTEAFF. The genes are TRBV3-1 (or the pseudogene TRBV3-2) and TRBJ1-1; D remains ambiguous. Trimming removed 6 bases from V and 4 bases from J, with 9 bases in between. This CDR3 spans 12 amino acids. Per germline, CDR1 LGHDT and CDR2 YNNKEL (reference sequence).

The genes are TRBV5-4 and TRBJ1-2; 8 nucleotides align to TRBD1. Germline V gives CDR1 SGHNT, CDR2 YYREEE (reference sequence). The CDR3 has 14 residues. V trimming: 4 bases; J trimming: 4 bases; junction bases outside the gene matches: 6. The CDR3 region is CASSANRGIYGYTF. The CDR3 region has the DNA TGTGCCAGCAGCGCAAACAGGGGGATCTATGGCTACACCTTC.

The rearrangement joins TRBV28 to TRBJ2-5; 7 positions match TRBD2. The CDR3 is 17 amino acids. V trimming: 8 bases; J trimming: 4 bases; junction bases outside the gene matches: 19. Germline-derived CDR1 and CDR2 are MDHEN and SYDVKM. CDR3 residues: CASGLPRGREERETQYF. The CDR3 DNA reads TGTGCCAGCGGACTCCCGCGGGGGAGAGAGGAGCGAGAGACCCAGTACTTC. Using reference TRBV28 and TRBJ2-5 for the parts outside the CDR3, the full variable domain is DVKVTQSSRYLVKRTGEKVFLECVQDMDHENMFWYRQDPGLGLRLIYFSYDVKMKEKGDIPEGYSVSREKKERFSLILESASTNQTSMYLCASGLPRGREERETQYFGPGTRLLVL.